This TCR beta chain was documented in a study of T cells in localized non-small cell lung cancer. Produced via immunoSEQ multiplex PCR; TCRdb's table is partial and in-frame only. In the table there are roughly 39,000 clones, 90% to 95% of which are singletons. Sequences were derived from PBMCs, sampled before any cancer treatment. This clonotype was sampled from a woman between 35 and 70 years old with stage II lung adenocarcinoma.

DNA of the CDR3: TGTGCCAGCACCGGGGGACAGGGGACGGGTGGCTACACCTTC. This gives the protein CASTGGQGTGGYTF. The rearrangement joins TRBV5-4 to TRBJ1-2, with TRBD1 matching over 10 bases. The V gene end was trimmed by 6 bases and the J gene end by 7 bases; junction bases not matched to a gene: 9. The CDR3 is 14 residues long. The germline gives CDR1 SGHNT, CDR2 YYREEE (reference sequence).